This TCR beta chain was captured by sequencing in a study of CD8 T cells in Susac syndrome (dated by TCRdb to between 2018 and 2020). For the wider study: Repertoire sequencing was used to test whether CD8+ T cell activation and differentiation in Susac syndrome was antigen driven. Clonality of the CD8+ T cell repertoire was compared between roughly 13 healthy donors, approximately 14 Susac syndrome patients and roughly 16 multiple sclerosis patients. Beyond this particular receptor, the publication reports: The number of individuals in the TCR sequencing and HLA analysis was acknowledged as relatively small.

High-throughput TCR beta sequencing profiled peripheral blood CD8+ and CD4+ T cells from healthy donors, Susac syndrome patients and multiple sclerosis patients. The multiple sclerosis controls were treatment-naive patients whose relapsing-remitting disease, either stable or active, fulfilled the revised McDonald criteria. Bulk CD8+ and CD4+ T cells were purified by magnetic negative isolation, while CD8+ TEMRA cells were enriched using FACS. Blood was drawn into EDTA tubes, processed within 24 hours, and PBMCs were isolated by density gradient centrifugation. PBMCs intended for TCR sequencing were cryopreserved in liquid nitrogen and were subsequently thawed in a 37 degrees C water bath. The sorted or isolated CD4+, CD8+ and CD8+ TEMRA cells reached a purity of at least 90%. A remark on this clonotype: The target of this receptor is not known. No much larger clone exists at a distance of one base, and base qualities are not known.

Spanning cysteine to phenylalanine, the CDR3 consists of 15 amino acids. Left in the record is the CDR3 DNA by itself, 45 bases read in frame from the first base. V lost 0 bases and J lost 0 bases; the stretch between them is 6 bases long. The germline V gene sets CDR1 to LGHNT and CDR2 to FRNRAP. RNA was extracted using the RNeasy kit, and about 0.5 to 1 ug of the RNA was reverse transcribed with random hexamers. The immunoSEQ multiplex PCR assay, which covers 54 Vbeta and 13 Jbeta segments, was used to amplify TCR beta CDR3 regions. PCR amplification bias was corrected using a synthetic template baseline for primer optimization and computational correction. From the authors' description of their analysis: Reads were annotated to V, D and J genes according to IMGT and were analyzed with immunoSEQ Analyzer, with only productive sequences retained. To calculate clonality, Shannon entropy was normalized by log2 of the number of productive unique sequences and then subtracted from one. Public and private clones were assessed among the 100 most prevalent clones of each patient and control. Clones were defined as Susac-specific when absent from the healthy and MS cohorts, from approximately 970 published viral clones and from other ImmuneACCESS disease sequences. TCRdb ran its own pipeline on the public reads, namely fastp trimming at Q25 and MiXCR clone calling, and kept in-frame beta chains. Each entry is one CDR3 protein sequence, shown with its most common DNA and genes. TCRdb's processing, not the authors', yielded these V and J calls. This sample comprises a few hundred thousand distinct CDR3 sequences, 92% of them detected only once. Of the sample, approximately 0.13% falls within the top ten clones.

The sequence came from a human donor with multiple sclerosis. This receptor chain uses TRBV12-5 and TRBJ1-3; no D gene is confidently identified. The sample was CD8+ T cells from PBMCs. The CDR3 sequence is CASGLVIGSGNTIYF. The DNA is TGTGCTAGTGGTTTGGTAATCGGCTCTGGAAACACCATATATTTT.